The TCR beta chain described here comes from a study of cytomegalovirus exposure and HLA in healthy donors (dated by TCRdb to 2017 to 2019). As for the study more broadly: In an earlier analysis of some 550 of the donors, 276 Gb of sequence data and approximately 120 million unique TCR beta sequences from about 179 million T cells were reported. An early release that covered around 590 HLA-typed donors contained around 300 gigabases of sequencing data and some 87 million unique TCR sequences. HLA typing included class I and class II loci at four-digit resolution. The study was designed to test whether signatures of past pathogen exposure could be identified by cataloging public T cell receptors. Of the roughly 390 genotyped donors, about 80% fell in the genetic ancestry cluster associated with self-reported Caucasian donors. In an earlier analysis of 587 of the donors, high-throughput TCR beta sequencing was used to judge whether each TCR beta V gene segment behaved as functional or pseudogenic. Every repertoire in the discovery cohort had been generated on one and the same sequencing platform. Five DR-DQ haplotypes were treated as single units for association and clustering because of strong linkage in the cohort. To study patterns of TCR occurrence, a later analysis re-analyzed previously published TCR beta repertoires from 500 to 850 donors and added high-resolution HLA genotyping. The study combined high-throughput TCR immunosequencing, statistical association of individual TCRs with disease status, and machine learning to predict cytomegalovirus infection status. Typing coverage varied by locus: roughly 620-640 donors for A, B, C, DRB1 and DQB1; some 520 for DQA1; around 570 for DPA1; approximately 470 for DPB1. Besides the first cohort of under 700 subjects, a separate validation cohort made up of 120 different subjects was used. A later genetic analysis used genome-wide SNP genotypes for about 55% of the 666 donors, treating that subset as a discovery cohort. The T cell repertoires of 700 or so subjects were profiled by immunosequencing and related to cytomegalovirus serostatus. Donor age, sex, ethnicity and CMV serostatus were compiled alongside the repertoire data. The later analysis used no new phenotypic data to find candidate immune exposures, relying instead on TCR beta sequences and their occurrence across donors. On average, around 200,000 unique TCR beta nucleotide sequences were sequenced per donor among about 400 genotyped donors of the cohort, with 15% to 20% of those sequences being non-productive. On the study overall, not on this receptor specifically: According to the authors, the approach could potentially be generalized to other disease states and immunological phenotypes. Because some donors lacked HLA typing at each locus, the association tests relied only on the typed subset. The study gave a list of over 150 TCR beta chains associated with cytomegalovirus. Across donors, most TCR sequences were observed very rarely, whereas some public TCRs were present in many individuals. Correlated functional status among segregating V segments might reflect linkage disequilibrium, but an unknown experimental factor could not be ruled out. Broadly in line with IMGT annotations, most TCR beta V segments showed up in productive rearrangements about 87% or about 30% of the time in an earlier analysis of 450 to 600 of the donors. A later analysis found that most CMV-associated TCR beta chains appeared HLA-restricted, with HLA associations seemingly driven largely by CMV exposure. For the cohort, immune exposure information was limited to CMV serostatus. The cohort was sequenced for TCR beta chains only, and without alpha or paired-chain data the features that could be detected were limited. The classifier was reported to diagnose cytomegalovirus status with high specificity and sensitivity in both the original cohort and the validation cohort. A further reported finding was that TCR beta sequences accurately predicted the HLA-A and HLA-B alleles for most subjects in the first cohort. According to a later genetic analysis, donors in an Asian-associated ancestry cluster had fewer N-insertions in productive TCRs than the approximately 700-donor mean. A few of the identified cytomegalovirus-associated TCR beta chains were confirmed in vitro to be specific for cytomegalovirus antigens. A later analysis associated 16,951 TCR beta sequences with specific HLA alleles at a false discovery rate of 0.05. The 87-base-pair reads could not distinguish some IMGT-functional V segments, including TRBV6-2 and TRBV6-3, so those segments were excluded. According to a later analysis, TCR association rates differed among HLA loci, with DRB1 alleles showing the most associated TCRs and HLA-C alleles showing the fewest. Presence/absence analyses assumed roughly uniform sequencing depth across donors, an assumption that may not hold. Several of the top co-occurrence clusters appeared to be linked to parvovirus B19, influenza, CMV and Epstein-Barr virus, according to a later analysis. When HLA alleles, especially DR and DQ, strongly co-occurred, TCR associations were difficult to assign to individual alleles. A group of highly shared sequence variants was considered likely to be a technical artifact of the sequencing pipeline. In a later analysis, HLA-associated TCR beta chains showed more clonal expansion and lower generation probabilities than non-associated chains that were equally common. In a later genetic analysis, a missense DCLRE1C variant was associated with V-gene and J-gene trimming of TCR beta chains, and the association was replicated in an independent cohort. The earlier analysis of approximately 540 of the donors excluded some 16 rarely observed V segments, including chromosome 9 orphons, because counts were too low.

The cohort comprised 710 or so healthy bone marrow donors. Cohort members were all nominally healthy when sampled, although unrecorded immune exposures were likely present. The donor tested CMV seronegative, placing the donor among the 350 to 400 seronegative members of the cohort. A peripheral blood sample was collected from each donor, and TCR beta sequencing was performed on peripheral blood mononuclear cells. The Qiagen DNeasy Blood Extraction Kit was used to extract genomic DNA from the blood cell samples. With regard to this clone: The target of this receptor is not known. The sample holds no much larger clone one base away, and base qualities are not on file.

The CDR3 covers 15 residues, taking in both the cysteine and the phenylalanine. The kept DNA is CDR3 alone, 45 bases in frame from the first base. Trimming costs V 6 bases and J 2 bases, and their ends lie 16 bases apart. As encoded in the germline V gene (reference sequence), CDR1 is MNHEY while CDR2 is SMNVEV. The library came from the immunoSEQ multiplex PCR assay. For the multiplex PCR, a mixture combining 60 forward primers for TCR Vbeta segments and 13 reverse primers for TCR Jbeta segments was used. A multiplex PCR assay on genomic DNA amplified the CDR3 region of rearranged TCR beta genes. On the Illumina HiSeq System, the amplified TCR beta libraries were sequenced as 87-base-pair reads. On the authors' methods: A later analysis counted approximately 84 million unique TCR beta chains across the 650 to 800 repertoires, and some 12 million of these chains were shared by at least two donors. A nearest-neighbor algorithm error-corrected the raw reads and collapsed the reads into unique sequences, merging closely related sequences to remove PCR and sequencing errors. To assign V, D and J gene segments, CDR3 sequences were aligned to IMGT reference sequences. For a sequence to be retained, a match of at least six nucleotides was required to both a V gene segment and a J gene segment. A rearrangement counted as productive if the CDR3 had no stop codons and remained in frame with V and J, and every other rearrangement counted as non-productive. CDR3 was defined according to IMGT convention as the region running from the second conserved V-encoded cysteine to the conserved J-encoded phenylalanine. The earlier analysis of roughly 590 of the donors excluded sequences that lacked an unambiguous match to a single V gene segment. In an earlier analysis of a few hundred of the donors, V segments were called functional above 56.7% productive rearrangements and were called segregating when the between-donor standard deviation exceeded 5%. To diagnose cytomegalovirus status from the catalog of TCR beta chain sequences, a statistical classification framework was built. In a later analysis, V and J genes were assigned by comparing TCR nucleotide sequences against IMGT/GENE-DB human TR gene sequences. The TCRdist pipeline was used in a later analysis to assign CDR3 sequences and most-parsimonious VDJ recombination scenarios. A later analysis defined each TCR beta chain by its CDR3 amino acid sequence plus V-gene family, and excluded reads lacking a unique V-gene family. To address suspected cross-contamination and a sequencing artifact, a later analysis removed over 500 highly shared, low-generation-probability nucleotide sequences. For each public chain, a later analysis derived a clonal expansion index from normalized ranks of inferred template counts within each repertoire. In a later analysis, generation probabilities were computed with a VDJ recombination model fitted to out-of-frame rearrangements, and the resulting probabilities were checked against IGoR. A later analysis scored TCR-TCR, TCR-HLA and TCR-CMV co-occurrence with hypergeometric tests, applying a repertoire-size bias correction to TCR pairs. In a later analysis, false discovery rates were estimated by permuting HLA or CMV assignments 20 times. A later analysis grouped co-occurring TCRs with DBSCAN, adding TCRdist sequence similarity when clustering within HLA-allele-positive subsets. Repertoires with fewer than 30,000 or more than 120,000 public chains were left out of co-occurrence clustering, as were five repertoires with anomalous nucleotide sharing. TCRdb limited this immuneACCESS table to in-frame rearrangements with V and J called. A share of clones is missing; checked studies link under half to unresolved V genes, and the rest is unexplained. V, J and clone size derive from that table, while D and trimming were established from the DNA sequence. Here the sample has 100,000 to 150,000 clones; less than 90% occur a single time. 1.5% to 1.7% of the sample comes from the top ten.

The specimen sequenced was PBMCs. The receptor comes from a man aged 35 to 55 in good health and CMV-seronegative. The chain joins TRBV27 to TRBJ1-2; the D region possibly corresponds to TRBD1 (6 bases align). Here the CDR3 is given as CASSEDSNLNYGYTF. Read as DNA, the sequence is TGTGCCAGCAGCGAGGACAGCAACCTAAACTATGGCTACACCTTC.